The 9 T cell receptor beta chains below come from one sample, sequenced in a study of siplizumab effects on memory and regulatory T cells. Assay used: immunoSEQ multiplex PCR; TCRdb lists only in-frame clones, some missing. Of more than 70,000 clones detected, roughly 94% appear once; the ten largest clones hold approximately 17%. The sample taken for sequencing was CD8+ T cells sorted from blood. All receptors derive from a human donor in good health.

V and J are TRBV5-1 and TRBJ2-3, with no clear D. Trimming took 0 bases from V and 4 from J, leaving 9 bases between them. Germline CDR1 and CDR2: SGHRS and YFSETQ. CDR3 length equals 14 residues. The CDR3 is CASSLETRPDTQYF. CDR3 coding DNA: TGCGCCAGCAGCTTGGAAACTCGTCCAGATACGCAGTATTTT.

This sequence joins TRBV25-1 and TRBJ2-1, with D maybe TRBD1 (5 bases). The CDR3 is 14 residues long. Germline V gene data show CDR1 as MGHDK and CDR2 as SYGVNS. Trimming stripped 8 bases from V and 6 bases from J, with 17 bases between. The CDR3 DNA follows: TGTGCCAGCCAGGGTGGGCGTCGAGGCAATGAGCAGTTCTTC. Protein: CASQGGRRGNEQFF.

CDR3 sequence: CASSVAGTGEDEKLFF. The CDR3 nucleotides are TGTGCCAGCAGCGTAGCCGGAACAGGGGAGGATGAAAAACTGTTTTTT. The chain combines TRBV9 with TRBJ1-4, with TRBD1 matching over 7 bases. CDR1 SGDLS and CDR2 YYNGEE come from the germline V gene. The CDR3 covers 16 residues. The V and J ends lost 0 bases and 6 bases, in that order; junction bases with no gene match: 8.

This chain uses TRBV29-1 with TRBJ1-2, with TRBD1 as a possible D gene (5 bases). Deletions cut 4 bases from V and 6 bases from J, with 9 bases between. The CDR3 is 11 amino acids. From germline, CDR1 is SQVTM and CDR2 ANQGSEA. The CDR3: CSVVLGHGYTF. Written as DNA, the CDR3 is TGCAGCGTTGTATTGGGGCATGGCTACACCTTC.

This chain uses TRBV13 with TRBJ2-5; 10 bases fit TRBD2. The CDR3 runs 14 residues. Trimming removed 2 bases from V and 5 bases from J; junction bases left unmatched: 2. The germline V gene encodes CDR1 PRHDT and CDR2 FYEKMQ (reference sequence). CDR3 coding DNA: TGTGCCAGCAGCTTACCTAGCGGGGGTGAGACCCAGTACTTC. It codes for CASSLPSGGETQYF.

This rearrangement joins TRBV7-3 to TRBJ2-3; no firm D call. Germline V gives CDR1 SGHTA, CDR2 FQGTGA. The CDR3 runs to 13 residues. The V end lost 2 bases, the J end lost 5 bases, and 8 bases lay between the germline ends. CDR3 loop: CASSLGTRDTQYF. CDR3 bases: TGTGCCAGCAGCTTAGGCACAAGAGATACGCAGTATTTT.

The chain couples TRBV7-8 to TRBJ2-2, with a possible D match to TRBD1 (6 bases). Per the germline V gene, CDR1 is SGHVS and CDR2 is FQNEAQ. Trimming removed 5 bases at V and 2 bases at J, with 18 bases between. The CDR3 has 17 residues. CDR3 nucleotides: TGTGCCAGCAGCCACATTGACAGGACCGCTAACACCGGGGAGCTGTTTTTT. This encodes CASSHIDRTANTGELFF.

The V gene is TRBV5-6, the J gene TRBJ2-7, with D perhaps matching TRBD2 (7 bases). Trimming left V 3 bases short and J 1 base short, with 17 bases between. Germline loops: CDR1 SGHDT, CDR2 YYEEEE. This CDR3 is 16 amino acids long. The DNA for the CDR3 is TGTGCCAGCAGCTCCGCTACAGGGAGGGTGTCCTACGAGCAGTACTTC. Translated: CASSSATGRVSYEQYF.

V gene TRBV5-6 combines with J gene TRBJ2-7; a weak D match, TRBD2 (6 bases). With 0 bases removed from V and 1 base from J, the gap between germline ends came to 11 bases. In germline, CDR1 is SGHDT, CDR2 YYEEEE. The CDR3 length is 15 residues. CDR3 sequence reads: CASSLDPGRSYEQYF. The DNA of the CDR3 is TGTGCCAGCAGCTTGGACCCGGGGAGGTCCTACGAGCAGTACTTC. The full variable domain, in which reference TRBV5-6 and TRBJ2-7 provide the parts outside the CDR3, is DAGVTQSPTHLIKTRGQQVTLRCSPKSGHDTVSWYQQALGQGPQFIFQYYEEEERQRGNFPDRFSGHQFPNYSSELNVNALLLGDSALYLCASSLDPGRSYEQYFGPGTRLTVT.